Shown below are 25 T cell receptor beta chains from a single sample sequenced in a study of T cell responses to AZD1222 COVID-19 vaccine. The data were produced by immunoSEQ multiplex PCR, yet TCRdb's version contains in-frame clones alone and is incomplete. The repertoire includes approximately 150,000 clones, 87% of them detected once, and around 3% sits in the top ten. The starting material was peripheral blood, obtained on day 0 of AZD1222 vaccination. These receptors all come from an adult in good health.

The J gene is TRBJ2-7, the V gene TRBV5-4; no clear D gene. The germline V gene encodes CDR1 SGHNT and CDR2 YYREEE (reference sequence). The CDR3 consists of 13 residues. V dropped 0 bases and J dropped 6 bases, with 10 bases sitting between them. The CDR3 here is CASSLVTLSEQYF. CDR3 DNA sequence: TGTGCCAGCAGCTTGGTGACTCTCTCCGAGCAGTACTTC.

The CDR3 loop reads CASSLVTGGENGYTF. The CDR3 DNA reads TGTGCCAGCAGCTTGGTGACAGGGGGAGAAAATGGCTACACCTTC. V usage is TRBV7-8 and J usage is TRBJ1-2, with 9 bases aligning to TRBD1. Trimming removed 3 bases from V and 6 bases from J; junction bases left unmatched: 8. This CDR3 contains 15 residues. Germline assignment: CDR1 SGHVS and CDR2 FQNEAQ. The entire variable domain, with the rest obtained from reference TRBV7-8 and TRBJ1-2, is as follows: GAGVSQSPRYKVAKRGQDVALRCDPISGHVSLFWYQQALGQGPEFLTYFQNEAQLDKSGLPSDRFFAERPEGSVSTLKIQRTQQEDSAVYLCASSLVTGGENGYTFGSGTRLTVV.

The rearrangement uses TRBV2 and TRBJ2-7; possibly TRBD2 for D (5 bases). Trimming took 7 bases from V and 0 from J, leaving 22 bases between them. Germline V gene sequence: CDR1 SNHLY, CDR2 FYNNEI. CDR3 length: 17 residues. The CDR3 nucleotides read TGTGCCAGCATTGTAAGCGGAGGTAAAGACTACTCCTACGAGCAGTACTTC. This encodes CASIVSGGKDYSYEQYF.

In its sample, this clone was seen once. V and J are TRBV21-1 and TRBJ2-7; the table gives TRBD2 as D, unverified against the DNA. TRBV21-1 is classified as a pseudogene. CDR3 length: 16 amino acids. DNA for the CDR3: TGTGCCAGCAGCAAAGCGTCCATCCGAGGGACCTACGAGCAGTACTTC. This codes for CASSKASIRGTYEQYF.

This clone was detected only a few times. V is TRBV7-9 and J is TRBJ2-1; D could derive from TRBD1 or TRBD2 (6 bases each). Germline V gene sequence: CDR1 SEHNR, CDR2 FQNEAQ (reference sequence). Deletions cut 5 bases from V and 2 bases from J, with 7 bases between. The CDR3 is 13 residues long. Here the CDR3 reads CASSGGPYNEQFF. The CDR3 region has the DNA TGTGCCAGCAGCGGGGGGCCCTACAATGAGCAGTTCTTC. The full variable domain, with the rest looked up from reference TRBV7-9 and TRBJ2-1, is DTGVSQNPRHKITKRGQNVTFRCDPISEHNRLYWYRQTLGQGPEFLTYFQNEAQLEKSRLLSDRFSAERPKGSFSTLEIQRTEQGDSAMYLCASSGGPYNEQFFGPGTRLTVL.

The chain couples TRBV28 to TRBJ1-4; 10 positions match TRBD1. In germline, CDR1 is MDHEN, CDR2 SYDVKM. CDR3 length equals 13 residues. V dropped 10 bases and J dropped 7; count of bases not matched to a gene: 6. The CDR3 reads CATRQGASEKLFF. Written as DNA, the CDR3 is TGTGCCACCCGACAGGGGGCTAGTGAAAAACTGTTTTTT.

The V gene is TRBV9, the J gene TRBJ2-3; D is undetermined. Germline-derived CDR1 and CDR2 are SGDLS and YYNGEE. V shed 5 bases and J shed 2 bases, with 21 bases lying between them. This CDR3 spans 17 amino acids. The CDR3 is CASSIRRRSRTTDTQYF. CDR3 nucleotide sequence: TGTGCCAGCAGTATCCGAAGGAGATCTCGGACCACAGATACGCAGTATTTT.

The chain joins TRBV29-1 to TRBJ1-3; 7 bases are a match to TRBD1. Trimming at V came to 7 bases and at J to 0 bases, leaving 3 bases not matched to a gene. CDR3 length: 13 amino acids. CDR1 and CDR2 from the germline V gene are SQVTM and ANQGSEA. The CDR3 coding sequence is TGCAGCGCCGACAGGGTCTCTGGAAACACCATATATTTT. It codes for CSADRVSGNTIYF.

The chain is built from TRBV10-1 and TRBJ2-1; D unresolved. This CDR3 has 17 residues. Germline V lookup: CDR1 WNHNN, CDR2 SYGVQD (reference sequence). Trimming stripped 5 bases from V and 5 bases from J, with 22 bases between. The CDR3 sequence is CASSMPGRSSPDNEQFF. CDR3 nucleotides: TGCGCCAGCAGTATGCCAGGTCGCTCCTCCCCGGACAATGAGCAGTTCTTC.

This clone was seen a single time. The chain uses TRBV4-1 and TRBJ1-2, with D possibly matching TRBD1 (6 bases). The CDR3 length is 17 residues. Germline V gene lookup returns CDR1 MGHRA and CDR2 YSYEKL. V was cut by 0 bases and J by 6 bases, with 20 bases left in between. In nucleotides, the CDR3 is TGCGCCAGCAGCCAAGAGCCCGGTGGTGGGGGCATTGATGGCTACACCTTC. Protein product: CASSQEPGGGGIDGYTF.

The V gene is TRBV6-5, the J gene TRBJ1-1; D gene uncertain. The CDR3 length is 14 residues. Trimming left V 7 bases short and J 2 bases short, with 14 bases between. Germline CDR1 MNHEY, CDR2 SVGAGI. The CDR3 coding sequence is TGTGCCAGCAAAGAGTTTCGGGGAAACACTGAAGCTTTCTTT. Encoded protein: CASKEFRGNTEAFF.

Worth noting for this clone: In the same sample, other DNA sequences code for this CDR3. CDR3: CASSLSGGYEQYF. The CDR3 nucleotides are TGTGCCAGCAGCTTATCCGGGGGGTACGAGCAGTACTTC. This rearrangement joins TRBV7-2 to TRBJ2-7; 7 bases align to TRBD2. The germline V gene encodes CDR1 SGHTA and CDR2 FQGNSA. The CDR3 has 13 amino acids. V shed 2 bases, J shed 4 bases, and the junction held 2 bases outside the gene matches.

The chain couples TRBV18 to TRBJ1-1; D is unresolved. CDR1 is KGHSH and CDR2 is LQKENI in the germline V gene. This CDR3 has 13 amino acids. V lost 7 bases and J lost 2, with 11 bases in between. In nucleotides, the CDR3 is TGTGCCAGCTGTTCGGCAGTAAACACTGAAGCTTTCTTT. Protein product: CASCSAVNTEAFF. Full variable domain (rest looked up from reference TRBV18 and TRBJ1-1): NAGVMQNPRHLVRRRGQEARLRCSPMKGHSHVYWYRQLPEEGLKFMVYLQKENIIDESGMPKERFSAEFPKEGPSILRIQQVVRGDSAAYFCASCSAVNTEAFFGQGTRLTVV.

This clone was counted once. DNA of the CDR3: TGTGCCAGCAGCGGGGGCCCAGACGAGCAGTACTTC. Its protein product is CASSGGPDEQYF. The genes are TRBV21-1 and TRBJ2-7; the table's D call, TRBD1, has no DNA check behind it. TRBV21-1 is a known pseudogene. This CDR3 is 12 amino acids long.

This chain connects TRBV9 to TRBJ1-3; D unresolved. Looked up from germline, CDR1 is SGDLS and CDR2 is YYNGEE. The V end was cut by 4 bases, the J end by 6 bases, with 11 bases between. The CDR3 runs 13 residues. As DNA, the CDR3 is TGTGCCAGCAGCCTTACCTCGAAAAACACCATATATTTT. It specifies CASSLTSKNTIYF.

The V and J genes are TRBV5-1 and TRBJ2-7; 7 bases are a match to TRBD2. Per the germline V gene, CDR1 is SGHRS and CDR2 is YFSETQ. The CDR3 is made up of 14 amino acids. The ends lost 2 bases at V and 2 bases at J; junction bases unmatched: 4. This CDR3 reads CASSFAGDAYEQYF. The CDR3 nucleotides read TGCGCCAGCAGCTTCGCGGGAGACGCCTACGAGCAGTACTTC.

This clone was found a few times. This chain uses TRBV6-1 with TRBJ2-3; D is unresolved. The CDR3 totals 15 residues. Germline loops: CDR1 MNHNS, CDR2 SASEGT. V lost 1 base and J 3 bases, leaving 11 bases between the germline ends. CDR3 amino acids: CASSEGSSETDTQYF. As DNA, the CDR3 is TGTGCCAGCAGTGAAGGGAGTTCGGAGACAGATACGCAGTATTTT.

The chain links TRBV6-5 to TRBJ1-6; D is unresolved. Trimming removed 2 bases at V and 6 bases at J, with 8 bases between. This CDR3 is built from 14 residues. Germline loops: CDR1 MNHEY, CDR2 SVGAGI. The CDR3: CASSYPGPNSPLHF. CDR3 DNA: TGTGCCAGCAGTTACCCCGGACCTAATTCACCCCTCCACTTT.

Concerning this clone itself: At the DNA level, this CDR3 is encoded by other sequences in the same sample as well. The chain has TRBV5-1 and TRBJ1-1; 7 nucleotides match TRBD1. Germline CDR1 is SGHRS and CDR2 is YFSETQ. The junction had 14 bases not matched to a gene; V was cut back by 5 bases and J by 4 bases. There are 16 residues in the CDR3. This CDR3 reads CASSSGGTDTFTEAFF. In nucleotides, the CDR3 is TGCGCCAGCAGTTCGGGTGGGACAGACACCTTCACTGAAGCTTTCTTT.

V gene TRBV19 combines with J gene TRBJ2-7, with 8 bases identical to TRBD1. Germline trimming cut 4 bases from V and 1 base from J; bases unmatched to any gene: 6. The germline CDR1 and CDR2 sequences are LNHDA and SQIVND (reference sequence). The length of the CDR3 is 15 residues. CDR3: CASSTDRGTSYEQYF. Here the CDR3 DNA reads TGTGCCAGTAGTACTGACAGGGGCACTTCCTACGAGCAGTACTTC.

V and J are TRBV28 and TRBJ1-1, with D uncertain. The V and J ends lost 5 bases and 4 bases respectively, with 20 bases between them. The CDR3 loop spans 16 amino acids. Looked up from germline, CDR1 is MDHEN and CDR2 is SYDVKM. The CDR3 DNA is TGTGCCAGCAGTCCCCTCGCCCCACGAACGCGCACTGAAGCTTTCTTT. It is translated as CASSPLAPRTRTEAFF.

J is TRBJ2-1 and V is TRBV30; 10 nucleotides line up with TRBD2. The CDR3 consists of 14 residues. V was clipped by 7 bases and J by 8 bases; unmatched bases: 11. The germline CDR1 and CDR2 sequences are GTSNPN and SVGIG (reference sequence). The CDR3 DNA sequence: TGTGCCTTCCAAGGGCTAGCGGGAGTCGATGAGCAGTTCTTC. Translation gives CAFQGLAGVDEQFF. Filled out from reference TRBV30 and TRBJ2-1, the complete variable domain reads SQTIHQWPATLVQPVGSPLSLECTVEGTSNPNLYWYRQAAGRGLQLLFYSVGIGQISSEVPQNLSASRPQDRQFILSSKKLLLSDSGFYLCAFQGLAGVDEQFFGPGTRLTVL.

The sample holds a few counts of this clone. The genes are TRBV27 and TRBJ2-7; D is perhaps TRBD2 (6 bases). The V and J ends lost 8 bases and 2 bases respectively, with 13 bases between them. Germline V gene data show CDR1 as MNHEY and CDR2 as SMNVEV (reference sequence). There are 13 residues in the CDR3. CDR3 sequence reads: CASGLGEAYEQYF. The CDR3 DNA reads as TGTGCCAGCGGGTTGGGGGAGGCCTACGAGCAGTACTTC.

The chain carries TRBV25-1 and TRBJ1-2; 9 bases map to TRBD1. With V trimmed by 5 bases and J by 8 bases, 18 bases remained unmatched. The CDR3 loop spans 17 amino acids. Germline lookup yields CDR1 MGHDK and CDR2 SYGVNS. The CDR3 loop is CASSLGRGTGLIGGYTF. The CDR3 DNA sequence: TGTGCCAGCAGTCTGGGGAGAGGGACAGGGTTGATAGGCGGCTACACCTTC.

The chain couples TRBV3-1 (or the pseudogene TRBV3-2) to TRBJ2-5, with 7 bases lining up with TRBD2. Unmatched junction bases numbered 9, after V lost 1 base and J lost 7 bases. This CDR3 has 15 amino acids. CDR1 is LGHDT, CDR2 YNNKEL, per germline (reference sequence). The CDR3 DNA sequence: TGTGCCAGCAGCCAAGGACTAGCCTCAGGCAGGACCCAGTACTTC. Translated, it gives CASSQGLASGRTQYF.